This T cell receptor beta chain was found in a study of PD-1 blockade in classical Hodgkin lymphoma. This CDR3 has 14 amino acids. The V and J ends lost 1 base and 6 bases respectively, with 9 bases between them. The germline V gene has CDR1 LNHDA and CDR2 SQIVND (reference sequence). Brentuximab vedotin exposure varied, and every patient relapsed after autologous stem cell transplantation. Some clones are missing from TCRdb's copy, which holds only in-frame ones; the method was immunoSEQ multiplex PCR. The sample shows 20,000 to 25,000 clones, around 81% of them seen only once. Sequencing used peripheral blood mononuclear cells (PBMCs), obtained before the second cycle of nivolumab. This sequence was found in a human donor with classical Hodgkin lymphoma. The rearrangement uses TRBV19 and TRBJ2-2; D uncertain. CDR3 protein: CASSIVWGPGELFF. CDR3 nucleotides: TGTGCCAGTAGTATAGTGTGGGGTCCCGGGGAGCTGTTTTTT.